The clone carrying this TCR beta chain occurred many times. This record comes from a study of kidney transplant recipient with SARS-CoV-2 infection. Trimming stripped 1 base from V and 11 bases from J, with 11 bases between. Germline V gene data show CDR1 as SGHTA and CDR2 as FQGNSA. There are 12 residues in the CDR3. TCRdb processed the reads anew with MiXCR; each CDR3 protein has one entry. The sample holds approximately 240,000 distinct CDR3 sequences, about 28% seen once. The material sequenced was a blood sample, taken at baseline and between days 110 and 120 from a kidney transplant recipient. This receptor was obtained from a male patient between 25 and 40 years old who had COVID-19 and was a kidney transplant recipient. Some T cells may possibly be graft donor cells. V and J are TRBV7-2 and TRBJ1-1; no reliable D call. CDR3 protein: CASSLVGRVAFF. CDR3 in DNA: TGTGCCAGCAGCTTAGTAGGGAGAGTCGCTTTCTTT. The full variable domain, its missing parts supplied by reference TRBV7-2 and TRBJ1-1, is GAGVSQSPSNKVTEKGKDVELRCDPISGHTALYWYRQSLGQGLEFLIYFQGNSAPDKSGLPSDRFSAERTGGSVSTLTIQRTQQEDSAVYLCASSLVGRVAFFGQGTRLTVV.